The clone carrying this TCR beta chain occurred a few times. Its target is unknown. Other DNA sequences in this sample translate to the same CDR3. With no exception, relapse followed autologous stem cell transplantation in all patients, and brentuximab vedotin exposure varied. CDR3 length: 14 residues. Per germline, CDR1 SGHRS and CDR2 YFSETQ. The V gene lost 3 bases and the J gene lost 2 bases, with 9 bases spanning the gap. The data stem from a study of PD-1 blockade in classical Hodgkin lymphoma. Only in-frame clones appear in the TCRdb table, and some are missing; sequencing was by immunoSEQ multiplex PCR. The data show tens of thousands of clones, 70% to 90% seen once. General study findings and limits: Reported findings placed baseline TCR diversity lower in newly diagnosed patients (compared with healthy donors). At C4D1, TCR diversity had climbed significantly for CD4+ cells, though not for CD8+ cells. Anyone who began nivolumab under 1 year after ASCT was excluded. Baseline diversity resembling that of newly diagnosed patients was seen in complete responders.

The chain carries TRBV5-1 and TRBJ1-3, with D maybe TRBD1 (5 bases). This TCR was recovered from a human donor with classical Hodgkin lymphoma. Sequencing was performed on peripheral blood mononuclear cells (PBMCs), taken before the second cycle of nivolumab. The CDR3 here is CASSSQGAGNTIYF. CDR3 coding DNA: TGCGCCAGCAGCTCTCAGGGCGCTGGAAACACCATATATTTT.